The entry below describes one T cell receptor (beta chain). Germline loops: CDR1 MGHDK, CDR2 SYGVNS. Between the trimmed V and J ends, which lost 1 base and 2 bases, there was a span of 8 bases. The CDR3 totals 15 residues. These data originate in a study of human T cells and chemical hapten exposure. Study in general: Donors were sensitized with 2% DPC on the upper inner arm.

Time point here: patch test 3, about 24 weeks after DPC sensitization. Treatment indicated: therapeutic diphenylcyclopropenone sensitization with weekly scalp DPC. Per the authors' pipeline: Between about 20,000 and 750,000 TCRs appeared in each sample, and the median stood at around 92,000. In TCRdb, the RACE reads were re-called with MiXCR into one record per CDR3 protein. Clone size and V and J calls follow TCRdb, not the original study. The sample holds some 110,000 distinct CDR3 sequences, nearly 35% seen once. This sequence was found in a middle-aged man with alopecia areata. Some clones in this sample may be carry-over from other donors' samples. The chain links TRBV25-1 to TRBJ2-2; tentative D call: TRBD2 (5 bases). The source was whole blood, collected in connection with sensitization to the hapten diphenylcyclopropenone (DPC). For the CDR3, the DNA is TGTGCCAGCAGTGAATTAGCGTTCAACACCGGGGAGCTGTTTTTT. Amino acid sequence: CASSELAFNTGELFF.